Here is one T cell receptor beta chain with its context. Its antigen is unknown. Donors each provided ten milliliters of peripheral blood. Extraction of total RNA produced a minimum of 5 micrograms from each sample. The sample is drawn from a study of blood T cells in healthy people across ages. Overall study results and limits: Per-million-T-cell TCR beta diversity fell roughly linearly with age. Estimated diversity, derived from one million T cells, was regarded as an underestimate.

A second roughly 6 to 12 cycle PCR used barcoded and J-beta primers. TCRdb re-derived calls from the 5' RACE reads in MiXCR, one entry per CDR3 protein. Of roughly 1.5 million distinct CDR3 sequences listed, approximately 43% are singletons. Sequencing used blood. The source of this sequence is a woman between 18 and 29 years old in good health.

The CDR3 sequence is CASSAIGDNSPLHF. CDR3 coding DNA: TGTGCCAGCAGCGCTATCGGCGATAATTCACCCCTCCACTTT. The rearrangement uses TRBV9 and TRBJ1-6; unclear D gene. Germline CDR1 is SGDLS and CDR2 is YYNGEE. Trimming removed 3 bases at V and 5 bases at J, with 9 bases between. The CDR3 loop spans 14 amino acids.